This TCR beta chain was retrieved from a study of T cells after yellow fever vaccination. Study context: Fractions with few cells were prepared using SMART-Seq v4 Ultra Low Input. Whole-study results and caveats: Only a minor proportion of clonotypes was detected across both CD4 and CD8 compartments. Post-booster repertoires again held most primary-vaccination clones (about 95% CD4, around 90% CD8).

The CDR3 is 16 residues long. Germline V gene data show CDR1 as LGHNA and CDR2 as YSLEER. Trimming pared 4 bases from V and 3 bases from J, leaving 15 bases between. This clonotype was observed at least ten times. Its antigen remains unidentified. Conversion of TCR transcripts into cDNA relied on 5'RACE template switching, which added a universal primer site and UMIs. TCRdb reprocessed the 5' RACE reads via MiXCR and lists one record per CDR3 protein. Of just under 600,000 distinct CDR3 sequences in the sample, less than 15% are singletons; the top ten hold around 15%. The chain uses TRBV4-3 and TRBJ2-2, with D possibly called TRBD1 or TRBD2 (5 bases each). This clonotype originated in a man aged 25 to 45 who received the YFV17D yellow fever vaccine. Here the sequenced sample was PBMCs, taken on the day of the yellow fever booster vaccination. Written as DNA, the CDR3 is TGCGCCAGCAGCCCTTTAGCAGGGAGCGACACCGGGGAGCTGTTTTTT. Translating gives CASSPLAGSDTGELFF.